This T cell receptor beta chain was captured in a study of blood T cell repertoires in COVID-19. Looking at the study overall: Acute and convalescent COVID-19 specimens originated in the United States, Italy and Spain.

In the study's own analysis: Nucleated cell counts were estimated from reference gene primer amplification. This table comes from immunoSEQ multiplex PCR, and its TCRdb copy is limited to in-frame clones, with some not included. Clone size and the V and J calls come from that table; the DNA yielded D and trimming. Here the sample spans 150,000 to 200,000 clones, roughly 93% being singletons. The origin of this receptor is a woman in her fifties or sixties with COVID-19, enrolled during active disease. Material for sequencing was peripheral blood.

The CDR3, as DNA: TGTGCCAAAGGACAGGGGGGAGCTTTCTTT. It is translated as CAKGQGGAFF. The chain couples TRBV2 to TRBJ1-1; 10 bases match TRBD1. The trim removed 10 bases at V and 10 bases at J, leaving 3 bases unmatched. Germline V CDR1 and CDR2: SNHLY, FYNNEI. The CDR3 is made up of 10 amino acids. The full variable domain, with the rest looked up from reference TRBV2 and TRBJ1-1, is EPEVTQTPSHQVTQMGQEVILRCVPISNHLYFYWYRQILGQKVEFLVSFYNNEISEKSEIFDDQFSVERPDGSNFTLKIRSTKLEDSAMYFCAKGQGGAFFGQGTRLTVV.